The clone carrying this T cell receptor (beta chain) was recorded a few times. The antigen is unknown. Template switching (which added a universal primer site) was used, and cDNA carried unique molecular identifiers. TCRdb ran MiXCR on the 5' RACE reads and lists one entry per CDR3 protein. The sample contains approximately 220,000 distinct CDR3 sequences, about 7.5% of which appear only once. These data belong to a study of identical twins. Per germline, CDR1 SGHTA and CDR2 FQGNSA. The CDR3 extends over 16 amino acids. V trimming: 5 bases; J trimming: 1 base; junction bases outside the gene matches: 8. Study results and caveats: Shared out-of-frame alpha sequences (those common to twins) showed excess low generation probability. Among monozygotic twins, out-of-frame TCR alpha sharing exceeded what models predicted.

These data were also filed under a second study, of yellow fever vaccine responses in identical twins. That source notes: Twin vaccine T cell responses reportedly seemed partly convergent, partly personalized.

The sample taken for sequencing was memory (CD45RO+) T cells sorted from blood. The chain employs TRBV7-2 and TRBJ2-7; 10 nucleotides line up with TRBD2. This receptor was taken from a woman aged 18-29 years in good health. The CDR3 loop is CASSRRETSGSYEQYF. The CDR3 DNA is TGTGCCAGCAGCCGGAGAGAGACTAGCGGGTCCTACGAGCAGTACTTC.